This TCR beta chain was retrieved from a study of PD-1 blockade in classical Hodgkin lymphoma. The sample holds one count of this clone. Its target is not known. Findings and limits, study-wide: Relative to healthy donors, newly diagnosed patients reportedly had lower baseline TCR diversity, which was reported as lower still in relapsed/refractory patients.

Method: immunoSEQ multiplex PCR; TCRdb's copy keeps in-frame clones and lacks some. The sample yields some 13,000 clones, about 91% seen once. The V and J ends lost 2 bases and 1 base respectively, with 11 bases between them. CDR1 and CDR2 from the germline V gene are MNHEY and SVGAGI. The CDR3 length is 16 residues. In every patient, relapse followed autologous stem cell transplantation, while exposure to brentuximab vedotin differed. Under best response, outcomes were complete response, partial response or progressive disease. This clonotype was sampled from a human donor with classical Hodgkin lymphoma. The rearrangement uses TRBV6-5 and TRBJ2-2; the D gene is possibly TRBD1 (5 bases). The starting material was peripheral blood mononuclear cells (PBMCs), obtained at baseline. DNA of the CDR3: TGTGCCAGCAGTTACCGTTGGGGCCTGAACACCGGGGAGCTGTTTTTT. It specifies CASSYRWGLNTGELFF.